One sample yielded the 18 T cell receptor beta chains listed below, sequenced in a study of Ad26.COV2.S vaccination and SARS-CoV-2 variants. TCRdb's table, derived via immunoSEQ multiplex PCR, lists solely in-frame clones and lacks some. The sample has more than 300,000 clones; around 84% are singletons. Treatment specified: roughly 18 received Ad26.COV2.S at low or high dose, single or two shots; about 5 received placebo; per-sample allocation not given. At day 63 after the first vaccine or placebo injection, samples were drawn. The sample here was peripheral blood, taken in a trial of Ad26.COV2.S vaccine versus placebo. The origin of the receptors is a person between 18 and 60 years old who received the Ad26.COV2.S COVID-19 vaccine or a placebo.

The chain links TRBV25-1 to TRBJ2-3; tentatively, D is TRBD1 (6 bases). The CDR3 is 15 residues long. Per the germline V gene, CDR1 is MGHDK and CDR2 is SYGVNS. V lost 4 bases to trimming and J lost 0 bases, with 11 bases between them. The CDR3 sequence: CASSAVTGSTDTQYF. CDR3 bases: TGTGCCAGCAGTGCCGTGACAGGTAGCACAGATACGCAGTATTTT.

The chain employs TRBV29-1 and TRBJ1-1; D is possibly TRBD1 (6 bases). The germline CDR1 and CDR2 sequences are SQVTM and ANQGSEA. The germline V and J ends were trimmed by 3 bases and 0 bases, with 8 bases remaining between them. The CDR3 runs 13 residues. For the CDR3, the DNA is TGCAGCGTTGATAGGGGGATGAACACTGAAGCTTTCTTT. Protein sequence: CSVDRGMNTEAFF.

The chain uses TRBV6-5 and TRBJ2-7, with D possibly called TRBD1 or TRBD2 (6 bases each). This CDR3 is 14 amino acids long. V lost 2 bases, J lost 3 bases, and 11 bases lay in between. The V gene's germline CDR1 is MNHEY and CDR2 SVGAGI. Here the CDR3 reads CASSYRGAYYEQYF. CDR3 coding DNA: TGTGCCAGCAGTTACAGGGGGGCTTACTACGAGCAGTACTTC.

The chain couples TRBV10-3 to TRBJ2-7; 7 bases are a match to TRBD1. Germline CDR1 reads ENHRY; CDR2 reads SYGVKD. Germline trimming cut 7 bases from V and 2 bases from J; bases unmatched to any gene: 5. This CDR3 contains 13 residues. CDR3: CAIKDRVAYEQYF. The CDR3 DNA reads as TGTGCCATCAAAGACAGGGTGGCCTACGAGCAGTACTTC.

This clone was detected a few times. The chain links TRBV4-2 to TRBJ2-1; D is unresolved. V lost 1 base and J 10 bases, leaving 17 bases between the germline ends. CDR1 and CDR2 from the germline V gene are LGHNA and YNFKEQ. The CDR3 length is 15 residues. The CDR3 DNA follows: TGTGCCAGCAGCCAAGTTGGAGCGTCAACCTTCGAGCAGTTCTTC. Its translation is CASSQVGASTFEQFF.

The rearrangement joins TRBV5-4 to TRBJ2-5; 13 bases align to TRBD2. Per germline, CDR1 SGHNT and CDR2 YYREEE (reference sequence). V trimming: 4 bases; J trimming: 3 bases; junction bases outside the gene matches: 9. CDR3 size: 17 residues. This chain's CDR3 is CASSGTSGAYNEETQYF. CDR3 nucleotides: TGTGCCAGCAGCGGGACTAGCGGGGCCTACAACGAAGAGACCCAGTACTTC.

The rearrangement joins TRBV5-6 to TRBJ1-4, with D perhaps matching TRBD1 (5 bases). Germline CDR1 reads SGHDT; CDR2 reads YYEEEE. V lost 4 bases and J lost 12, with 22 bases in between. The CDR3 length is 15 residues. The CDR3, as DNA: TGTGCCAGCAGCAAGTCCCGGGACGGCACAGTTCAACTGTTTTTT. It translates to CASSKSRDGTVQLFF.

The chain is built from TRBV5-1 and TRBJ1-4; 8 bases match TRBD1. Germline V lookup: CDR1 SGHRS, CDR2 YFSETQ. The junction had 4 bases not matched to a gene; V was cut back by 2 bases and J by 4 bases. The CDR3 is made up of 15 amino acids. The CDR3 is CASSFSTGDNEKLFF. CDR3 sequence (DNA): TGCGCCAGCAGCTTTTCGACAGGGGATAATGAAAAACTGTTTTTT.

The chain recombines TRBV7-2 with TRBJ1-3; 9 nucleotides match TRBD1. V dropped 3 bases and J dropped 4; count of bases not matched to a gene: 4. The CDR3 loop spans 15 amino acids. Germline values: CDR1 SGHTA, CDR2 FQGNSA. The CDR3 reads CASSLRGTGGNTIYF. Written as DNA, the CDR3 is TGTGCCAGCAGCTTGCGGGGGACAGGGGGAAACACCATATATTTT.

This clone has only one observation. This chain connects TRBV9 to TRBJ1-3, with D unclear. The V end was cut by 3 bases, the J end by 7 bases, with 11 bases between. Germline V gene sequence: CDR1 SGDLS, CDR2 YYNGEE. This CDR3 contains 13 residues. The CDR3 DNA reads as TGTGCCAGCAGCGCGCAGTGGGTGAACACCATATATTTT. Protein product: CASSAQWVNTIYF.

The chain uses TRBV5-1 and TRBJ1-2, with 9 bases lining up with TRBD1. V lost 0 bases, J lost 1 base, and 4 bases stayed unmatched. The CDR3 is 16 amino acids. CDR1 is SGHRS and CDR2 is YFSETQ in the germline V gene. The CDR3 DNA reads as TGCGCCAGCAGCTTGGGGGACAGGGACTTTAACTATGGCTACACCTTC. Protein sequence: CASSLGDRDFNYGYTF.

This sequence joins TRBV11-2 and TRBJ1-1; no clear D gene. The length of the CDR3 is 12 residues. V lost 0 bases to trimming and J lost 5 bases, with 4 bases between them. CDR1 and CDR2 from the germline V gene are SGHAT and FQNNGV. CDR3 DNA: TGTGCCAGCAGCTTAGACGGTACTGAAGCTTTCTTT. Its translation: CASSLDGTEAFF.

The rearrangement links TRBV18 to TRBJ1-1; a weak D match, TRBD1 (6 bases). Trimming removed 4 bases at V and 1 base at J, with 10 bases between. The CDR3 has 14 residues. Germline V CDR1 and CDR2: KGHSH, LQKENI. The CDR3 DNA sequence: TGTGCCAGCTCACGGGGACACCCGAACACTGAAGCTTTCTTT. It is translated as CASSRGHPNTEAFF.

This clone was seen a few times. This sequence joins TRBV5-1 and TRBJ1-6; no definite D call. Germline values: CDR1 SGHRS, CDR2 YFSETQ. Between the trimmed V and J ends, which lost 6 bases and 11 bases, there was a span of 15 bases. The CDR3 loop spans 13 amino acids. CDR3 residues: CASNPDGRPPLHF. The CDR3 region has the DNA TGCGCCAGCAATCCGGATGGTCGACCACCCCTCCACTTT.

The rearrangement links TRBV7-9 to TRBJ2-1; D is possibly TRBD2 (6 bases). V lost 3 bases to trimming and J lost 0 bases, with 9 bases between them. CDR1 SEHNR and CDR2 FQNEAQ come from the germline V gene (reference sequence). The CDR3 runs 15 residues. The CDR3 DNA reads as TGTGCCAGCAGCTTGGGGCGGGGCTCCTACAATGAGCAGTTCTTC. Protein: CASSLGRGSYNEQFF.

The chain employs TRBV3-1 (or the pseudogene TRBV3-2) and TRBJ2-1; 7 nucleotides match TRBD2. Germline values: CDR1 LGHDT, CDR2 YNNKEL (reference sequence). The CDR3 is 14 residues long. The V segment lost 2 bases and the J segment 4 bases; nucleotides outside the gene matches: 2. As DNA, the CDR3 is TGTGCCAGCAGCCAAAGCGGGGTTTACAATGAGCAGTTCTTC. Translation: CASSQSGVYNEQFF.

The rearrangement uses TRBV18 and TRBJ2-7, with a possible D match to TRBD1 (6 bases). The CDR3 is 14 amino acids. The V end lost 4 bases, the J end lost 0 bases, and 10 bases lay between the germline ends. Germline-derived CDR1 and CDR2 are KGHSH and LQKENI. CDR3 sequence (DNA): TGTGCCAGCTCACGACAGGCGAGCTCCTACGAGCAGTACTTC. Protein sequence: CASSRQASSYEQYF.

The rearrangement uses TRBV10-2 and TRBJ2-7, with a possible D match to TRBD1 (6 bases). The CDR3 sequence is 15 residues long. CDR1 and CDR2 (germline): WSHSY, SAAADI. Trimming took off 8 bases at V and 3 bases at J, with 20 bases between the two ends. DNA of the CDR3: TGCGCCAGCCGGATAGGACAGCTGCCCCACTACGAGCAGTACTTC. Translated: CASRIGQLPHYEQYF.